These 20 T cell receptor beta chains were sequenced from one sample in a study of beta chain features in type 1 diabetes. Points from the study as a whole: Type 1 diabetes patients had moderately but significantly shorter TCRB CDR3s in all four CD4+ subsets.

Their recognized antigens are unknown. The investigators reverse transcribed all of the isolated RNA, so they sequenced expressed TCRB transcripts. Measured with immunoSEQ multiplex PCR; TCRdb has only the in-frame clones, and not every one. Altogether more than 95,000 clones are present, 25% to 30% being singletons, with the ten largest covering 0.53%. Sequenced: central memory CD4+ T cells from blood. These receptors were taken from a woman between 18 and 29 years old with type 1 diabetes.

The CDR3 nucleotides read TGTGCCTGGAGGCGGGGGACGAACACTGAAGCTTTCTTT. Residues: CAWRRGTNTEAFF. V is TRBV30 and J is TRBJ1-1; a possible D gene is TRBD1 (5 bases). Germline loops: CDR1 GTSNPN, CDR2 SVGIG (reference sequence). V lost 3 bases and J 1 base, leaving 9 bases between the germline ends. The CDR3 is 13 residues long.

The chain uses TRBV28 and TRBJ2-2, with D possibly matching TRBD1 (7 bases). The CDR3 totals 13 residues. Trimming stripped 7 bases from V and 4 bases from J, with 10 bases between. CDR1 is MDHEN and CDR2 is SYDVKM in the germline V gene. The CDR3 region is CASKQGGTGELFF. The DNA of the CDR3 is TGTGCCAGCAAGCAGGGGGGCACCGGGGAGCTGTTTTTT.

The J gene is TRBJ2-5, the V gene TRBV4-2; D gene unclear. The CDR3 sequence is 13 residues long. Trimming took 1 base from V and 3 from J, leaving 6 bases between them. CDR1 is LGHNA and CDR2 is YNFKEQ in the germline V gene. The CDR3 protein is CASSQGVEETQYF. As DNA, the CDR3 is TGTGCCAGCAGCCAAGGCGTTGAAGAGACCCAGTACTTC.

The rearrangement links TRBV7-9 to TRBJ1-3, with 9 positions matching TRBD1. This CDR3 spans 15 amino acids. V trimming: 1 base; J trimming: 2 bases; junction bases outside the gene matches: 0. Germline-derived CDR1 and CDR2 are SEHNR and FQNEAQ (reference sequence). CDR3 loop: CASSLDRGPGNTIYF. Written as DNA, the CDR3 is TGTGCCAGCAGCTTAGACAGGGGGCCTGGAAACACCATATATTTT.

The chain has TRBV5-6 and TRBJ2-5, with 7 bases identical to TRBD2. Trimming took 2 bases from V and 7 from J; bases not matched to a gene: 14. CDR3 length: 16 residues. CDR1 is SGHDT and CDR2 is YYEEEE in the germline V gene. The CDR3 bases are TGTGCCAGCAGCTTAAGATTGCCGGGAGGAGGCCCGACCCAGTACTTC. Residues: CASSLRLPGGGPTQYF. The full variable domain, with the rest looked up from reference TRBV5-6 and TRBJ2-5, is DAGVTQSPTHLIKTRGQQVTLRCSPKSGHDTVSWYQQALGQGPQFIFQYYEEEERQRGNFPDRFSGHQFPNYSSELNVNALLLGDSALYLCASSLRLPGGGPTQYFGPGTRLLVL.

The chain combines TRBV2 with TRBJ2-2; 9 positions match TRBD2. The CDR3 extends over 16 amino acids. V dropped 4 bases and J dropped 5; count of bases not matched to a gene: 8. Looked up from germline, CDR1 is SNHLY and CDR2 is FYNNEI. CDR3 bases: TGTGCCAGCAGTGGGGCTAGCGGGATGGGGACCGGGGAGCTGTTTTTT. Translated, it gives CASSGASGMGTGELFF.

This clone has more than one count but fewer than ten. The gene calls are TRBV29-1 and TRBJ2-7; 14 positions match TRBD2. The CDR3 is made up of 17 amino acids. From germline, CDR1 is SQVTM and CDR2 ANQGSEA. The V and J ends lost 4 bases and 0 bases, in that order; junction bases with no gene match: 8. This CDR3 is CSVAYRTSGRRSYEQYF. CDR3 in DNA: TGCAGCGTTGCTTATAGGACTAGCGGGAGGCGCTCCTACGAGCAGTACTTC.

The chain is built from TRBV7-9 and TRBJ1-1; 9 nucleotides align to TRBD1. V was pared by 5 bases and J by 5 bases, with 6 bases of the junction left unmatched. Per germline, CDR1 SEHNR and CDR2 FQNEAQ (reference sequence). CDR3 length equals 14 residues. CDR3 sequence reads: CASSRNRGHTEAFF. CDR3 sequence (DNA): TGTGCCAGCAGCCGTAACAGGGGGCATACTGAAGCTTTCTTT.

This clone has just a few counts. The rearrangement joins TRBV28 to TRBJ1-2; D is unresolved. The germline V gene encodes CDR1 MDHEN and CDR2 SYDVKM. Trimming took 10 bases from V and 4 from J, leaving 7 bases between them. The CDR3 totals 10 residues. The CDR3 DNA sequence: TGTGCCACCCAATTCTATGGCTACACCTTC. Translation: CATQFYGYTF.

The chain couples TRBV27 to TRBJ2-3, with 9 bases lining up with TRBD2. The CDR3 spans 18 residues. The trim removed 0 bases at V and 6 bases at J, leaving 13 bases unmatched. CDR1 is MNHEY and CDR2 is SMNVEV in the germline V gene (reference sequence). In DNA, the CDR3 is TGTGCCAGCAGTTTATCAGCCCCGACTAGCGGACTAGGGGATACGCAGTATTTT. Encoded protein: CASSLSAPTSGLGDTQYF.

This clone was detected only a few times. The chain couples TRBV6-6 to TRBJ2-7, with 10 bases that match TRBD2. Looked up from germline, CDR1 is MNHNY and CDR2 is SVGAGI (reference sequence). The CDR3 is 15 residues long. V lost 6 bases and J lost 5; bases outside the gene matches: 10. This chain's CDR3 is CASSTRIAGGNEQYF. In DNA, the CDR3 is TGTGCCAGCAGCACACGCATAGCGGGAGGTAACGAGCAGTACTTC.

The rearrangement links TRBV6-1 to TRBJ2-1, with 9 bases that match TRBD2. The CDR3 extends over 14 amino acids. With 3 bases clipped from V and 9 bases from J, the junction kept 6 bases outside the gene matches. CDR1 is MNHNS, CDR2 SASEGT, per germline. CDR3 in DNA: TGTGCCAGCAGTGAGCTTGGGACTAGCAGTGAGCAGTTCTTC. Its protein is CASSELGTSSEQFF.

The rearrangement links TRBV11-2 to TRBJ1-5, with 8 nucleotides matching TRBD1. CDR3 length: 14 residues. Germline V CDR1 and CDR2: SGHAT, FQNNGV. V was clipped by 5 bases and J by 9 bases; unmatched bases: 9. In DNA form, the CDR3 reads TGTGCCAGCAGCCAAGACAGGGGCCCATGGCCCCAGCATTTT. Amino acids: CASSQDRGPWPQHF.

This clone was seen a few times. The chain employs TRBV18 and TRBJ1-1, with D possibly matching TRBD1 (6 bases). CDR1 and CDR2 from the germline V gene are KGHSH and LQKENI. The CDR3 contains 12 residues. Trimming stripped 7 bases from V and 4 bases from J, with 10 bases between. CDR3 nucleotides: TGTGCCAGCTTACGAGGGGGCACTGAAGCTTTCTTT. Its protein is CASLRGGTEAFF.

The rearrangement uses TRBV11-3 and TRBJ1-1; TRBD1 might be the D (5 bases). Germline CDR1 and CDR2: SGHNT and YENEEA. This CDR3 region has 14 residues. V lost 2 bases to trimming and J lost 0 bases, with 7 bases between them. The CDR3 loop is CASSLLQVNTEAFF. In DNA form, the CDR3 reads TGTGCCAGCAGCTTACTACAGGTGAACACTGAAGCTTTCTTT.

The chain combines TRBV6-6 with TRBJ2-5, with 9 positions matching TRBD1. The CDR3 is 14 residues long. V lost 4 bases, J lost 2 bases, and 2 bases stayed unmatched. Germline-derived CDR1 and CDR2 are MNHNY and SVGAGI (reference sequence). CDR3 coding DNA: TGTGCCAGCAGTTGGACAGGGGATCAAGAGACCCAGTACTTC. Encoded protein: CASSWTGDQETQYF.

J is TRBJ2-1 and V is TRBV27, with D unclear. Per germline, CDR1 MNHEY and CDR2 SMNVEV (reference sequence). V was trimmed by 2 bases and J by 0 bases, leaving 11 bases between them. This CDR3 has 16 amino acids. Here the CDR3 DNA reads TGTGCCAGCAGTTTAGACTCCCAACCCTCCTACAATGAGCAGTTCTTC. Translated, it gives CASSLDSQPSYNEQFF.

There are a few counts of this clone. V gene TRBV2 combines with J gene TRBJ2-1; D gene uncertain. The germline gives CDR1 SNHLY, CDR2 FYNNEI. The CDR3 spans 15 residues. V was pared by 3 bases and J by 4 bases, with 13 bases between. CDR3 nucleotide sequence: TGTGCCAGCAGTGAGTTTAAACTCATGTACAATGAGCAGTTCTTC. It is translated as CASSEFKLMYNEQFF.

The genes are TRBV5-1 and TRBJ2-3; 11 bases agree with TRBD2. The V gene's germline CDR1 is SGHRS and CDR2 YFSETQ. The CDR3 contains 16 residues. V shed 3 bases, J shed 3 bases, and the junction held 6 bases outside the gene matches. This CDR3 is CASSSIAGGGTDTQYF. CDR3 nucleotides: TGCGCCAGCAGCTCGATAGCGGGGGGGGGAACAGATACGCAGTATTTT.

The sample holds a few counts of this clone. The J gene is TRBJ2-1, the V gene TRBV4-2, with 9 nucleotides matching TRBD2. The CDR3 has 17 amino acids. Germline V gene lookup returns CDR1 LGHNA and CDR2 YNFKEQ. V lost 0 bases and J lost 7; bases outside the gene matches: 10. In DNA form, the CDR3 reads TGTGCCAGCAGCCAAGAGAGCGTAGCGGGAGCTCGGAATGAGCAGTTCTTC. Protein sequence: CASSQESVAGARNEQFF.